These 24 T cell receptor beta chains came from one sample sequenced in a study of T-cell reconstitution after alpha-beta-depleted transplantation in children. A TCRbeta library incorporating unique molecular identifiers was prepared. One entry per CDR3 protein, called by TCRdb with MiXCR from the PCR reads. The sample holds roughly 490,000 distinct CDR3 sequences, more than 9.5% seen once. Sequenced here: PBMCs, mostly from graft donor cells, sampled 180 days after TCRalphabeta/CD19-depleted stem cell transplant. The receptors come from a female patient aged 2-10 years who had a stem cell transplant for aplastic anemia, so the T cells may come from the graft donor.

This clonotype was found a few times. The chain links TRBV7-9 to TRBJ1-2; 7 bases map to TRBD1. Unmatched junction bases numbered 13, after V lost 5 bases and J lost 7 bases. The CDR3 totals 15 residues. CDR1 and CDR2 from the germline V gene are SEHNR and FQNEAQ (reference sequence). CDR3 in amino acids: CASSRTGTGRGGYTF. The CDR3 DNA reads as TGTGCCAGCAGCCGGACAGGAACAGGGAGGGGTGGCTACACCTTC.

This clonotype was detected ten times or more. The CDR3 spells CATSRDYPGAGEAFF. DNA for the CDR3: TGTGCCACCAGCAGAGATTATCCAGGGGCAGGGGAAGCTTTCTTT. V usage is TRBV15 and J usage is TRBJ1-1; tentative D call: TRBD1 (6 bases). The germline V gene encodes CDR1 LNHNV and CDR2 YYDKDF (reference sequence). V lost 0 bases and J lost 8, with 16 bases in between. This CDR3 has 15 amino acids.

Of note for this clonotype: Sequence at one end of the junction differs from germline and may be a read error. This sequence joins TRBV20-1 and TRBJ2-1, with D possibly being TRBD2 (7 bases). In germline, CDR1 is DFQATT, CDR2 SNEGSKA (reference sequence). The CDR3 is made up of 9 amino acids. CDR3 loop: CSAGGGSRF. CDR3 nucleotide sequence: TGCAGTGCCGGGGGCGGGAGCCGTTTC.

Details on this clonotype: One end of the junction is discordant with germline, which a read error may explain. The chain couples TRBV15 to TRBJ1-4; no clear D. CDR3 length: 15 amino acids. The germline gives CDR1 LNHNV, CDR2 YYDKDF (reference sequence). The CDR3 sequence: CATSRPTTTNEILFF. In nucleotides, the CDR3 is TGTGCCACCAGCCGCCCAACGACAACTAATGAAATACTGTTTTTT.

The sample holds a few counts of this clonotype. The chain links TRBV10-3 to TRBJ2-7; D is ambiguous. CDR3 length equals 13 residues. CDR1 and CDR2 (germline): ENHRY, SYGVKD. V lost 0 bases, J lost 5 bases, and 8 bases lay in between. The CDR3 protein is CAISESDTNEQYV. The DNA for the CDR3 is TGTGCCATCAGTGAGTCAGATACGAACGAGCAGTACGTC.

As regards this clonotype: Because it lacks the conserved phenylalanine or tryptophan at the end, this CDR3 is likely a read error. This CDR3 reads CSVEGYGGTEAFL. As DNA, the CDR3 is TGCAGCGTTGAAGGCTACGGGGGAACTGAAGCTTTCTTG. The chain combines TRBV29-1 with TRBJ1-1, with a possible D match to TRBD1 (5 bases). This CDR3 comprises 13 residues. Germline CDR1 is SQVTM and CDR2 is ANQGSEA. V was cut by 1 base and J by 5 bases, with 11 bases left in between.

This clonotype was seen at least ten times. This chain connects TRBV4-2 to TRBJ1-6; no clear D gene. CDR3 size: 22 residues. The germline gives CDR1 LGHNA, CDR2 YNFKEQ. Trimming removed 0 bases at V and 8 bases at J, with 32 bases between. The CDR3 DNA reads as TGTGCCAGCAGCCAAGATGGGTACCCGTTAGAGCTTTGGCAATCGGGAGATTCACCCCTCCACTTT. It codes for CASSQDGYPLELWQSGDSPLHF.

This clonotype came up many times. The chain is built from TRBV12-3 or TRBV12-4 and TRBJ1-5; no firm D call. The CDR3 covers 14 residues. Deletions cut 3 bases from V and 4 bases from J, with 10 bases between. CDR3 DNA sequence: TGTGCCAGCAGTTTCAGGCTTTGGAATCAGCCCCAGCATTTT. Its translation is CASSFRLWNQPQHF.

Notes on this clonotype: At one end the junction does not follow the germline gene, possibly because of a read error. The chain employs TRBV6-6 and TRBJ1-1, with D hard to call. CDR1 and CDR2 (germline): MNHNY, SVGAGI (reference sequence). CDR3 size: 12 residues. CDR3 DNA sequence: TGTGCCAGCAGTTCCCGGGCCGATCTTCCCCTTTTT. Amino acid sequence: CASSSRADLPLF.

This clonotype turned up a few times. The rearrangement joins TRBV12-3 or TRBV12-4 to TRBJ2-4; D is unresolved. V lost 3 bases and J 0 bases, leaving 6 bases between the germline ends. The CDR3 sequence is 14 residues long. The CDR3 protein is CASSFGQAKNIQYF. In nucleotides, the CDR3 is TGTGCCAGCAGTTTCGGCCAAGCCAAAAACATTCAGTACTTC.

This clonotype was recorded at least ten times. The J gene is TRBJ2-7, the V gene TRBV29-1, with TRBD1 matching 12 bases. Looked up from germline, CDR1 is SQVTM and CDR2 is ANQGSEA. The CDR3 loop spans 16 amino acids. Trimming cost V 0 bases and J 0 bases; bases outside gene matches: 3. The CDR3 sequence: CSVEDGTGGASYEQYV. DNA for the CDR3: TGCAGCGTTGAAGATGGGACAGGGGGCGCCTCCTACGAGCAGTACGTC.

In this sample, this clonotype turned up many times. This chain connects TRBV12-3 or TRBV12-4 to TRBJ1-1; D is ambiguous. Trimming took off 5 bases at V and 4 bases at J, with 11 bases between the two ends. The length of the CDR3 is 13 residues. Written as DNA, the CDR3 is TGTGCCAGCAGTCCCAGTATGACCACTGAAGCTTTCTTT. The encoded protein is CASSPSMTTEAFF.

The sample holds a few counts of this clonotype. V and J are TRBV28 and TRBJ1-5; D remains ambiguous. The germline V gene has CDR1 MDHEN and CDR2 SYDVKM. V was clipped by 0 bases and J by 9 bases, with 3 bases between them. The length of the CDR3 is 11 residues. This CDR3 reads CASSLWGPQHF. In DNA form, the CDR3 reads TGTGCCAGCAGTTTATGGGGGCCCCAGCATTTT.

The chain links TRBV28 to TRBJ2-5, with 13 positions matching TRBD2. The CDR3 loop spans 17 amino acids. The V gene's germline CDR1 is MDHEN and CDR2 SYDVKM. V was pared by 3 bases and J by 5 bases, with 9 bases of the junction left unmatched. CDR3 sequence reads: CASSLALLAGGRETQYF. The CDR3 nucleotides are TGTGCCAGCAGTTTGGCCCTACTAGCGGGAGGGCGGGAGACCCAGTACTTC. Full variable domain (remainder filled in from reference TRBV28 and TRBJ2-5): DVKVTQSSRYLVKRTGEKVFLECVQDMDHENMFWYRQDPGLGLRLIYFSYDVKMKEKGDIPEGYSVSREKKERFSLILESASTNQTSMYLCASSLALLAGGRETQYFGPGTRLLVL.

This chain's CDR3 is CATGVTYEQYV. As DNA, the CDR3 is TGTGCAACAGGGGTCACCTACGAGCAGTACGTC. The chain joins TRBV28 to TRBJ2-7; 7 bases line up with TRBD1. CDR3 size: 11 residues. Germline CDR1 reads MDHEN; CDR2 reads SYDVKM.

This clonotype came up a few times. V and J are TRBV28 and TRBJ1-2, with D tentatively TRBD1 (6 bases). The V gene's germline CDR1 is MDHEN and CDR2 SYDVKM. Trimming shortened V by 8 bases and J by 4 bases, and 14 bases separated the two germline ends. The CDR3 is 13 amino acids. This CDR3 reads CASVYGGGYGYTF. CDR3 coding DNA: TGTGCCAGCGTATATGGAGGGGGCTATGGCTACACCTTC.

Concerning this clonotype: One end of the junction is discordant with germline, which a read error may explain. The chain carries TRBV11-2 and TRBJ2-3, with 10 positions matching TRBD2. The CDR3 is 14 amino acids. The germline V gene has CDR1 SGHAT and CDR2 FQNNGV. The CDR3 nucleotides are TGTGCCAACAGCTTATTGGCTAGCGGGAGCTTGGGGTATTTT. Its translation is CANSLLASGSLGYF.

This clonotype was counted at least ten times. This chain links TRBV4-3 with TRBJ2-1; D perhaps matches TRBD2 (6 bases). V lost 2 bases and J 6 bases, leaving 17 bases between the germline ends. Germline CDR1 and CDR2: LGHNA and YSLEER. The CDR3 is 16 amino acids. CDR3 sequence: CASSQITGTRRNEQFF. CDR3 in DNA: TGCGCCAGCAGCCAAATCACCGGGACTCGGCGCAATGAGCAGTTCTTC.

The genes are TRBV11-2 and TRBJ2-7; D may be TRBD1 (5 bases). Trimming removed 6 bases from V and 0 bases from J, with 21 bases in between. In germline, CDR1 is SGHAT, CDR2 FQNNGV. The CDR3 covers 17 residues. The CDR3 region is CASRRSTGSLFSYEQYV. The CDR3 DNA reads TGTGCCAGCAGAAGATCCACAGGTTCCCTATTCTCCTACGAGCAGTACGTC.

This clonotype has a handful of counts. The chain carries TRBV25-1 and TRBJ2-2; 7 positions match TRBD1. The J segment lost 10 bases and the V segment lost 6 bases, leaving 8 bases of the junction unmatched. The length of the CDR3 is 13 residues. Germline CDR1 is MGHDK and CDR2 is SYGVNS. The CDR3 protein is CASSLGGPAELFF. The CDR3 DNA reads TGTGCCAGCAGCCTAGGGGGCCCAGCGGAGCTGTTTTTT.

Only a few counts were recorded for this clonotype. The CDR3 loop is CASSYVAEPKETQYF. In DNA, the CDR3 is TGTGCCAGCAGTTACGTGGCAGAACCCAAAGAGACCCAGTACTTC. The rearrangement links TRBV6-2 or TRBV6-3 to TRBJ2-5, with no clear D. Germline CDR1 reads MNHEY; CDR2 reads SVGEGT. The CDR3 length is 15 residues. Trimming took 2 bases from V and 3 from J, leaving 13 bases between them.

This clonotype was recorded many times. This chain connects TRBV20-1 to TRBJ1-2, with 8 bases identical to TRBD1. Trimming at V came to 6 bases and at J to 4 bases, leaving 4 bases not matched to a gene. The germline gives CDR1 DFQATT, CDR2 SNEGSKA (reference sequence). This CDR3 comprises 12 residues. The DNA of the CDR3 is TGCAGTGCCGAAGACAGGGGCTATGGCTACACCTTC. Protein: CSAEDRGYGYTF.

V and J are TRBV7-6 and TRBJ2-7; the match to TRBD1 covers 8 bases. The CDR3 loop spans 15 amino acids. Germline V CDR1 and CDR2: SGHVS, FNYEAQ. J was trimmed by 6 bases and V by 5 bases; bases with no gene match: 12. This CDR3 reads CASSPRKDRVREQYF. The CDR3 region has the DNA TGTGCCAGCAGCCCGCGTAAGGACAGGGTCCGCGAGCAGTACTTC.

Note on this clonotype: One base away lies a much larger clone, so this may be a sequencing read error. The J gene is TRBJ1-1, the V gene TRBV10-3, with 7 bases matching TRBD1. This CDR3 contains 14 residues. Germline loops: CDR1 ENHRY, CDR2 SYGVKD. CDR3 in amino acids: CDISWGQLDTEAFF. CDR3 nucleotide sequence: TGTGACATCAGTTGGGGACAGCTCGACACTGAAGCTTTCTTT.